The clone carrying this T cell receptor beta chain has a single count. One junction end disagrees with the germline gene, perhaps due to a read error. Produced via immunoSEQ multiplex PCR; TCRdb's table is partial and in-frame only. The table shows 100,000 to 120,000 clones, with about 83% occurring only once. The data derive from a study of blood T cell repertoires in COVID-19. The wider study: Whether acute or convalescent, the COVID-19 samples came from the United States, Italy and Spain. PBMCs, B-cell-depleted T cells, or T cells provided the cDNA or gDNA that made up the material.

This CDR3 is built from 19 residues. The V gene's germline CDR1 is SGHAT and CDR2 FQNNGV. The chain uses TRBV11-2 and TRBJ2-3; 13 nucleotides match TRBD2. The sequenced material came from peripheral blood. The sequence came from a woman between 70 and 85 years old with acute or convalescent COVID-19. CDR3 DNA: TGTGCCAGCAGCTTAGTACTAGCGGGGGGGCCAAGGCACACAAATACGCAGTATTTT. It yields the protein CASSLVLAGGPRHTNTQYF.